This is a list of T cell receptor beta chains from one sample in a study of CD4+ T cells in melanoma. The method was immunoSEQ multiplex PCR; TCRdb's version includes in-frame clones alone and lacks a portion of them. The sample has 110,000 to 150,000 clones; approximately 91% are singletons. The receptors were gathered from a human donor with melanoma. CDR3s include the opening cysteine and the closing phenylalanine or tryptophan. A D gene is named only where the DNA matches it firmly. The listing skips clone size in some rows; elsewhere it reads once, few, many or a size class.

TRBJ1-2 TRBD1 NA TRBV5-1 TGCGCCAGCACAGGGGGTAGCGGCTACACCTTC CASTGGSGYTF
TRBJ2-3 TRBD2 NA TRBV9 TGTGCCAGCAGCGTAGGACTAGCGACAGATACGCAGTATTTT CASSVGLATDTQYF
TRBJ2-7 TRBD2 NA TRBV7-9 TGTGCCAGCAGCTTGGGCGGACTAGCCGAGCAGTACTTC CASSLGGLAEQYF
TRBJ2-3 NA NA TRBV29-1 TGCAGCGTTGAGCCTAGCGTGGATACGCAGTATTTT CSVEPSVDTQYF
TRBJ2-3 NA NA TRBV2 TGTGCCAGCAGTGATCGTTACAGGCTGGATACGCAGTATTTT CASSDRYRLDTQYF
TRBJ1-1 NA NA TRBV6-5 TGTGCCAGCAGTCCCGGGCATACAGCTAACACTGAAGCTTTCTTT CASSPGHTANTEAFF
TRBJ2-7 NA NA TRBV5-1 TGCGCCAGCAGCTTGGAATGGGGTTACGAGCAGTACTTC CASSLEWGYEQYF
TRBJ2-5 TRBD2 NA TRBV2 TGTGCCAGCAGTGCCGAGCGGGGGGGGGAGACCCAGTACTTC CASSAERGGETQYF
TRBJ2-1 TRBD2 once TRBV7-3 TGTGCCAGCAGCTTGTCCCTTACTAGCGCCTACAATGAGCAGTTCTTC CASSLSLTSAYNEQFF
TRBJ1-5 NA NA TRBV19 TGTGCCAGTAAGATTGGGACACGGAGCAATCAGCCCCAGCATTTT CASKIGTRSNQPQHF
TRBJ2-7 NA NA TRBV4-1 TGCGCCAGCAGCCAAGTGCAGTACCCCTACGAGCAGTACTTC CASSQVQYPYEQYF
TRBJ1-4 NA NA TRBV7-9 TGTGCCAGCAGCTTAGTCGGGTCCTCTAATGAAAAACTGTTTTTT CASSLVGSSNEKLFF
TRBJ2-1 TRBD1 NA TRBV10-2 TGCGCCAGCAGTGAGGGGGACAGGGCCTACAATGAGCAGTTCTTC CASSEGDRAYNEQFF
TRBJ1-1 NA once TRBV7-9 TGTGCCAGCAGCTCGAGGACGGGCGAGAACACTGAAGCTTTCTTT CASSSRTGENTEAFF
TRBJ1-1 TRBD1 NA TRBV5-1 TGCGCCAGCAGCCGACAGGGGCAGGTTGTAGAAGCTTTCTTT CASSRQGQVVEAFF
TRBJ1-3 NA NA TRBV18 TGTGCCAGCTCACCACCCCAGGAGGCTGGAAACACCATATATTTT CASSPPQEAGNTIYF
TRBJ1-6 TRBD1 NA TRBV5-1 TGCGCCAGCAGCTTGGATCTACAGGGGGGTTCACCCCTCCACTTT CASSLDLQGGSPLHF
TRBJ2-1 NA NA TRBV13 TGTGCCAGCAGCTTCCGGCGCCCCAATGAGCAGTTCTTC CASSFRRPNEQFF
TRBJ1-3 NA once TRBV29-1 TGCAGCGTCCGGACCTCGGGGGGGAACACCATATATTTT CSVRTSGGNTIYF
TRBJ2-5 TRBD2 NA TRBV6-1 TGTGCCAGCAGTGGCGCCGGGACTAGAAGCGAGACCCAGTACTTC CASSGAGTRSETQYF
TRBJ1-4 NA NA TRBV15 TGTGCCACCAGCAGAGAGACAGCGCAAGGAAAACTGTTTTTT CATSRETAQGKLFF
TRBJ1-6 NA NA TRBV9 TGTGCCAGCAGCGCAGGTCAGGGTTCTTCTTCACCCCTCCACTTT CASSAGQGSSSPLHF
TRBJ1-1 TRBD1 NA TRBV5-4 TGTGCCAGCAGCAGGGACAGGGAAAACACTGAAGCTTTCTTT CASSRDRENTEAFF
TRBJ1-1 NA NA TRBV4-2 TGTGCCAGCAGCCAAGATCCGAACACTGAAGCTTTCTTT CASSQDPNTEAFF
TRBJ1-2 TRBD1 NA TRBV5-1 TGCGCCAGCAGCTTTATGCCGGGACAGGGGGCGCTGGGCTACACCTTC CASSFMPGQGALGYTF
TRBJ1-3 NA NA TRBV9 TGTGCCAGCAGCGTAGCCCCCGGCAACTCTGGAAACACCATATATTTT CASSVAPGNSGNTIYF
TRBJ2-7 NA NA TRBV14 TGTGCCAGCAGCCCACAGGGCTACGAGCAGTACTTC CASSPQGYEQYF
TRBJ1-1 NA NA TRBV5-1 TGCGCCAGCAGCTTGGGTACAGGGTTCACTGAAGCTTTCTTT CASSLGTGFTEAFF
TRBJ1-2 NA NA TRBV4-1 TGCGCCAGCAGCCTTCCAGGCAGGGCCCGGACGGGCTACACCTTC CASSLPGRARTGYTF
TRBJ2-2 TRBD1 NA TRBV5-1 TGCGCCAGCAGCCCCGGACAGGCCTCGGACACCGGGGAGCTGTTTTTT CASSPGQASDTGELFF
TRBJ2-1 NA NA TRBV15 TGTGCCACCAGCAGAGGAACAGGAGGGAATGAGCAGTTCTTC CATSRGTGGNEQFF
TRBJ1-2 TRBD1 NA TRBV12-5 TGTGCTAGTGGCTGGGACAGGGGCTTAAACTATGGCTACACCTTC CASGWDRGLNYGYTF
TRBJ1-1 NA few TRBV6-6 TGTGCCAGCAGCCCGGGGCTCATGAACACTGAAGCTTTCTTT CASSPGLMNTEAFF
TRBJ1-4 TRBD1 NA TRBV7-2 TGTGCCAGCAGCCGACCCGGGACAGGGAGACAAAAACTGTTTTTT CASSRPGTGRQKLFF
TRBJ1-6 TRBD1 NA TRBV2 TGTGCCAGCAGCAGAGAGGACAGGGGTCATTCACCCCTCCACTTT CASSREDRGHSPLHF
TRBJ2-7 NA NA TRBV2 TGTGCCAGCTCCCCAGGGGCCTACGAGCAGTACTTC CASSPGAYEQYF
TRBJ2-3 TRBD2 NA TRBV2 TGTGCCACCCGTGCGGGGGGTGGGCCAGATACGCAGTATTTT CATRAGGGPDTQYF
TRBJ2-7 NA NA TRBV7-8 TGTGCCAGCAGCTGGGACCGGGGGCCCTACGAGCAGTACTTC CASSWDRGPYEQYF
TRBJ1-5 NA NA TRBV6-6 TGTGCCAGCCAAGGGGGAGGGCCCCAGCATTTT CASQGGGPQHF
TRBJ2-5 NA NA TRBV18 TGTGCCAGCGAGCTGGGTCAACAAGAGACCCAGTACTTC CASELGQQETQYF
TRBJ2-6 NA NA TRBV19 TGTGCCAGTAGTAATCGGGACGCGAGCTCTGGGGCCAACGTCCTGACTTTC CASSNRDASSGANVLTF
TRBJ1-4 NA NA TRBV7-9 TGTGCCAGCAGCTCGCCAGACCGGGCCTCTCCGGAAAAACTGTTTTTT CASSSPDRASPEKLFF
TRBJ2-5 TRBD2 NA TRBV7-9 TGTGCCAGCAGCTTAGGGGGACTAGCGGGGCAAGAGACCCAGTACTTC CASSLGGLAGQETQYF
TRBJ2-5 NA NA TRBV29-1 TGCAGCGCCGGGACGGCGGAGACCCAGTACTTC CSAGTAETQYF
TRBJ1-5 TRBD1 NA TRBV10-3 TGTGCCATCAGTGGGGGGACAGGGAATCAGCCCCAGCATTTT CAISGGTGNQPQHF
TRBJ2-7 TRBD2 NA TRBV27 TGTGCCAGCAGTTTGACTAGCGGGGCCCCCGAGCAGTACTTC CASSLTSGAPEQYF
TRBJ1-4 NA once TRBV29-1 TGCAGCGCCGGCCTCGCCCGGGGAGCTAATGAAAAACTGTTTTTT CSAGLARGANEKLFF
TRBJ1-1 TRBD1 NA TRBV5-1 TGCGCCAGCGGCAGACAGGGTCAGAACACTGAAGCTTTCTTT CASGRQGQNTEAFF
TRBJ2-3 NA NA TRBV5-1 TGCGCCAGCAGCTTGCCGACAGACCACGGCGATACGCAGTATTTT CASSLPTDHGDTQYF
TRBJ1-3 NA NA TRBV11-1 TGTGCCAGCAGCTGGACAGCGAGCTCTGGAAACACCATATATTTT CASSWTASSGNTIYF
TRBJ1-4 NA once TRBV30 TGTGCCTGGTCCCGGACAGTCACTAATGAAAAACTGTTTTTT CAWSRTVTNEKLFF
TRBJ2-1 TRBD1 NA TRBV4-1 TGCGCCAGCAGCCAGGGACAGGGGAGAGGTGAGCAGTTCTTC CASSQGQGRGEQFF